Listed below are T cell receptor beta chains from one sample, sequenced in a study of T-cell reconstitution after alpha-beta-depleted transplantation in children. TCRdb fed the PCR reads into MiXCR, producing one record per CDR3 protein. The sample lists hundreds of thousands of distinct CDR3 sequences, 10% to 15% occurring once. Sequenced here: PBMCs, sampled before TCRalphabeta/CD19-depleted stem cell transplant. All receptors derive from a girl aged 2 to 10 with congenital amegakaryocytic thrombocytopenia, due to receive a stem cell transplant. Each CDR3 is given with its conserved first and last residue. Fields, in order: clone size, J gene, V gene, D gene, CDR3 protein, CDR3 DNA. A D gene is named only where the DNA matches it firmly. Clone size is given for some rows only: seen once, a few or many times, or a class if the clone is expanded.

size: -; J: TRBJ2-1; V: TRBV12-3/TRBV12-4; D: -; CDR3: CASRSSTEYNEQFF; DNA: TGTGCCAGCAGGTCCTCTACGGAATACAATGAGCAGTTCTTC
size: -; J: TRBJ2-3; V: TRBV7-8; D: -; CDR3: CASSLSVWDTQYF; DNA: TGTGCCAGCAGCCTCAGTGTGTGGGATACGCAGTATTTT
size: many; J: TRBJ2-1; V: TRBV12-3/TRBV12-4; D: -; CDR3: CASSLPRSGNEQFF; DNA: TGTGCCAGCAGTTTACCACGTTCGGGGAATGAGCAGTTCTTC
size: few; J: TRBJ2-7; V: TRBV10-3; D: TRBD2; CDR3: CANPYGGGGPYEQYF; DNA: TGTGCCAACCCCTATGGTGGGGGAGGGCCCTACGAGCAGTACTTC
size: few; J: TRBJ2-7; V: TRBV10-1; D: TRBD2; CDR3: CASRASGTYEQYF; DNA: TGCGCCAGCAGGGCTAGCGGTACCTACGAGCAGTACTTC
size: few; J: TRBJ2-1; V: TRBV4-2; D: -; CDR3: CASSQPRDEQFF; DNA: TGTGCCAGCAGCCAACCCCGGGATGAGCAGTTCTTC
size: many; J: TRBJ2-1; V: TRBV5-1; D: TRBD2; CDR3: CASSETSGRGVSEQFF; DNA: TGCGCCAGCAGCGAGACTAGCGGGAGAGGTGTGAGTGAGCAGTTCTTC
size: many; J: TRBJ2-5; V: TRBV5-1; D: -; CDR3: CASMQQGIETQYF; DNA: TGCGCCAGCATGCAACAGGGTATAGAGACCCAGTACTTC
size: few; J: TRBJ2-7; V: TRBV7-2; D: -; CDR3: CASSLLSQSYEQYF; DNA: TGTGCCAGCAGCTTACTCAGCCAGTCCTACGAGCAGTACTTC
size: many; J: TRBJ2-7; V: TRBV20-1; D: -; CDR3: CSASRALVTDPEQYF; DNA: TGCAGTGCTAGTAGGGCCCTTGTGACTGATCCCGAGCAGTACTTC
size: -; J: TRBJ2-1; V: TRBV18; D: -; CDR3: CASSPPTGTPSYNEQFF; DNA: TGTGCCAGCTCACCACCCACAGGGACCCCCTCCTACAATGAGCAGTTCTTC
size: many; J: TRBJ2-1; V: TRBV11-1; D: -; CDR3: CASSFFPGSVPSSYNEQFF; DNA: TGTGCCAGCAGCTTTTTTCCAGGATCCGTGCCGAGCTCCTACAATGAGCAGTTCTTC
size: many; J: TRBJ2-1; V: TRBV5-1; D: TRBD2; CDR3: CASSWGLAGPTLSSYNEQFF; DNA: TGCGCCAGCAGTTGGGGACTAGCGGGACCCACTCTCAGCTCCTACAATGAGCAGTTCTTC
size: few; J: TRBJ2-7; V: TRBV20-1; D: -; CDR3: CSARVGNEQYF; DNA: TGCAGTGCTAGAGTGGGCAACGAGCAGTACTTC
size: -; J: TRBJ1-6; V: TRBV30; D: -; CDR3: CAWSVDYSGNNSPLHF; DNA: TGTGCCTGGAGTGTGGACTATTCAGGGAATAATTCACCCCTCCACTTT
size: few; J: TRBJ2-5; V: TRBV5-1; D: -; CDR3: CASSFRVREETQYF; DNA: TGCGCCAGCAGCTTTCGGGTCCGTGAGGAGACCCAGTACTTC
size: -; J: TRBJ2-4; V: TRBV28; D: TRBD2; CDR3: CASSSWTSGDLAKNIQYF; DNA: TGTGCCAGCAGTTCCTGGACTAGCGGGGATCTAGCCAAAAACATTCAGTACTTC
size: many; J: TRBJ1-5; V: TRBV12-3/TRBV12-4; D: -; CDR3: CASSSYRVAHSNQPQHF; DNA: TGTGCCAGCAGTAGCTACAGGGTAGCCCATAGCAATCAGCCCCAGCATTTT
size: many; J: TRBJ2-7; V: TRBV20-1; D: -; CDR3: CSARDSARIVYEQYF; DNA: TGCAGTGCTAGAGATTCCGCCCGGATTGTCTACGAGCAGTACTTC
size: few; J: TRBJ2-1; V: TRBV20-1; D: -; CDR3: CSAPGTRDFGEQFF; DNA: TGCAGTGCCCCCGGGACAAGGGACTTTGGGGAGCAGTTCTTC
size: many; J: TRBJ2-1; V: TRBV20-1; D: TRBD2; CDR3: CSARLAGGNEQFF; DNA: TGCAGTGCTAGACTAGCGGGTGGGAATGAGCAGTTCTTC
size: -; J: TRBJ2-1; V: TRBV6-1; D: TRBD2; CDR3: CASSDTSGRLSYNEQFF; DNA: TGTGCCAGCAGTGACACTAGCGGGAGGCTATCCTACAATGAGCAGTTCTTC
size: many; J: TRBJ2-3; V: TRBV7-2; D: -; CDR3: CASSLGPGTDTQYF; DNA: TGTGCCAGCAGCCTGGGACCGGGCACAGATACGCAGTATTTT
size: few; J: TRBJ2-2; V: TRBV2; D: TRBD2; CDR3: CAREREPQGSGELFF; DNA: TGTGCCAGAGAGCGGGAACCCCAGGGATCCGGGGAGCTGTTTTTT
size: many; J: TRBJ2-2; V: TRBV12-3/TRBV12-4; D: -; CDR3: CASTTRSLGKFTGELFF; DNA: TGTGCCAGCACCACCCGGTCGCTAGGGAAATTTACCGGGGAGCTGTTTTTT
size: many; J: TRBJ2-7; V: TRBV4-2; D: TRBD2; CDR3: CASSHTSGSVGEQYF; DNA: TGTGCCAGCAGCCATACTAGCGGGAGTGTTGGCGAGCAGTACTTC
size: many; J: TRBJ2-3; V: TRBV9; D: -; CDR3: CASSVDWRESDTQYF; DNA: TGTGCCAGCAGCGTAGATTGGAGGGAATCAGATACGCAGTATTTT
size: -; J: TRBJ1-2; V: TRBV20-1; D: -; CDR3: CSAKGGPMGYGYTF; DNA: TGCAGTGCTAAAGGGGGACCCATGGGATATGGCTACACCTTC
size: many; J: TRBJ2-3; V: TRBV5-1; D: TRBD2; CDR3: CASSYGTSGIGQDTQYF; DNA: TGCGCCAGCAGCTATGGGACTAGCGGGATCGGACAAGATACGCAGTATTTT
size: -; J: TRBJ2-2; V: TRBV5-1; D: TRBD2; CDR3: CASSLVSGSPPGELFF; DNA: TGCGCCAGCAGCTTGGTGAGCGGGAGTCCGCCCGGGGAGCTGTTTTTT
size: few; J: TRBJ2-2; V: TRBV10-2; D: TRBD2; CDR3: CASSVPVIGRANTGELFF; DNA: TGCGCCAGCAGTGTCCCGGTAATCGGGAGGGCGAACACCGGGGAGCTGTTTTTT
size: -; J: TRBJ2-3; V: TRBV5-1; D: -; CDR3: CASSQLATPDTQYF; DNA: TGCGCCAGCAGCCAGCTGGCAACCCCCGATACGCAGTATTTT
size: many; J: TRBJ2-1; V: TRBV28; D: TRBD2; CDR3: CASSPGIGRATHEQFF; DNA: TGTGCCAGCAGCCCCGGTATCGGGAGGGCCACACATGAGCAGTTCTTC
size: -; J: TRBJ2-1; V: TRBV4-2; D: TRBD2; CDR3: CASSQGILAGGNEQFF; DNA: TGTGCCAGCAGCCAAGGGATACTAGCGGGAGGAAATGAGCAGTTCTTC
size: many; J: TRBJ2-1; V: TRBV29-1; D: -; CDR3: CSVEWPAYNEQFF; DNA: TGCAGCGTTGAATGGCCAGCATACAATGAGCAGTTCTTC
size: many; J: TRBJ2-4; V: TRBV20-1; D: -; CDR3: CSARVSQGILAKNIQYF; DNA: TGCAGTGCTAGAGTGTCGCAGGGCATACTAGCCAAAAACATTCAGTACTTC
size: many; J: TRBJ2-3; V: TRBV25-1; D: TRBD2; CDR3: CASSEFGLAGGDTQYF; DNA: TGTGCCAGCAGTGAATTCGGACTAGCGGGAGGAGATACGCAGTATTTT
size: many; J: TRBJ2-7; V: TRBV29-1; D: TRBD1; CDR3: CSVLRTGSRGEQYF; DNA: TGCAGCGTTCTCCGGACAGGGAGTCGTGGCGAGCAGTACTTC
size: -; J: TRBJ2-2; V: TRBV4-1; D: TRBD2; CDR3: CASSQDFGLIAGGELFF; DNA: TGCGCCAGCAGCCAAGATTTCGGGCTCATAGCGGGAGGGGAGCTGTTTTTT
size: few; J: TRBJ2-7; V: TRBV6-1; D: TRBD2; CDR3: CASWLREISYEQYF; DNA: TGTGCCAGTTGGCTGCGGGAGATCTCCTACGAGCAGTACTTC
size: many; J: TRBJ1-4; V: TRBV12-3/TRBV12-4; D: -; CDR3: CASKRAEGNEKLFF; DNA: TGTGCCAGCAAGCGGGCGGAGGGAAATGAAAAACTGTTTTTT
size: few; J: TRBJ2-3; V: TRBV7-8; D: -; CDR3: CASSLAASSFTDTQYF; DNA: TGTGCCAGCAGCTTAGCGGCTTCGTCGTTCACAGATACGCAGTATTTT
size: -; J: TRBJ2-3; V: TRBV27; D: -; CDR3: CASSSWADTQYF; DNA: TGTGCCAGCAGTTCGTGGGCAGATACGCAGTATTTT
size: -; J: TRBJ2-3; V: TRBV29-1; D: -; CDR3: CSVEGALSTDTQYF; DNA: TGCAGCGTTGAAGGGGCCCTTAGCACAGATACGCAGTATTTT